Shown below are 20 T cell receptor beta chains from a single sample sequenced in a study of shared clonotypes between healthy human individuals. Clones were read by immunoSEQ multiplex PCR, and TCRdb kept only the in-frame ones, dropping some. Among 950,000 to 1,100,000 clones listed, about 75% were seen once. Sequencing used memory CD4+ T cells sorted from blood. Subset here: CD45RA-negative fraction. These receptor sequences come from a man younger than 35 in good health.

This chain joins TRBV10-3 and TRBJ2-2; D gene uncertain. The CDR3 runs to 14 residues. V was cut by 8 bases and J by 0 bases, with 10 bases left in between. Germline V gene data show CDR1 as ENHRY and CDR2 as SYGVKD. Here the CDR3 reads CAIAWDPNTGELFF. In nucleotides, the CDR3 is TGTGCCATCGCGTGGGATCCGAACACCGGGGAGCTGTTTTTT.

The chain uses TRBV6-1 and TRBJ2-1, with a possible D match to TRBD2 (6 bases). The V gene lost 2 bases and the J gene lost 6 bases, with 17 bases spanning the gap. The germline gives CDR1 MNHNS, CDR2 SASEGT. This CDR3 has 16 amino acids. The DNA for the CDR3 is TGTGCCAGCAGTGAATACGCGGGACGGGGGTTCAATGAGCAGTTCTTC. Protein product: CASSEYAGRGFNEQFF.

CDR3 DNA: TGTGCCAGCAGCTTCCGTGACAGAACCTATGGCTACACCTTC. It yields the protein CASSFRDRTYGYTF. V gene TRBV7-2 combines with J gene TRBJ1-2; D perhaps matches TRBD1 (5 bases). The V gene's germline CDR1 is SGHTA and CDR2 FQGNSA. V lost 3 bases, J lost 4 bases, and 12 bases lay in between. The length of the CDR3 is 14 residues.

This clone showed up many times. The gene calls are TRBV21-1 and TRBJ2-6; TRBD1 was called by the table and not checked on the DNA. TRBV21-1 is a recognized pseudogene. The CDR3 consists of 13 residues. The CDR3 DNA sequence: TGTGCCCCCACAACCTCTGGGGCCAACGTCCTGACTTTC. This sequence encodes CAPTTSGANVLTF.

This clone was counted ten times or more. The genes are TRBV5-1 and TRBJ2-7; no clear D gene. Trimming took 0 bases from V and 0 from J, leaving 10 bases between them. Germline CDR1 and CDR2: SGHRS and YFSETQ. CDR3 length: 15 residues. DNA of the CDR3: TGCGCCAGCAGCTTGGATGGAGACATCTCCTACGAGCAGTACTTC. Translated: CASSLDGDISYEQYF.

The chain links TRBV19 to TRBJ1-1; TRBD1 is a possible D gene (5 bases). Deletions cut 3 bases from V and 2 bases from J, with 7 bases between. CDR1 and CDR2 from the germline V gene are LNHDA and SQIVND (reference sequence). The CDR3 spans 13 residues. CDR3 nucleotide sequence: TGTGCCAGTAGTATGGGGCCCAACACTGAAGCTTTCTTT. It specifies CASSMGPNTEAFF.

The rearrangement joins TRBV10-3 to TRBJ1-1; tentatively, D is TRBD1 (6 bases). The germline gives CDR1 ENHRY, CDR2 SYGVKD. The CDR3 has 13 residues. The V gene lost 10 bases and the J gene lost 2 bases, with 14 bases spanning the gap. In DNA, the CDR3 is TGTGCCACCGAAGGGGGGGGCAACACTGAAGCTTTCTTT. This gives the protein CATEGGGNTEAFF.

The CDR3 sequence is CASNRRRTGNYSYEQYF. CDR3 coding DNA: TGTGCCAGCAACCGTCGAAGGACAGGAAACTACTCCTACGAGCAGTACTTC. This sequence joins TRBV11-3 and TRBJ2-7; the match to TRBD1 covers 7 bases. The CDR3 is 17 residues long. CDR1 and CDR2 from the germline V gene are SGHNT and YENEEA. V was pared by 7 bases and J by 0 bases, with 15 bases of the junction left unmatched.

This clone was counted between two and nine times. V is TRBV11-3 and J is TRBJ1-6; perhaps TRBD1 as D (5 bases). V gave up 3 bases and J gave up 10 bases, with 13 bases separating them. The germline gives CDR1 SGHNT, CDR2 YENEEA. This CDR3 is built from 14 residues. Written as DNA, the CDR3 is TGTGCCAGCAGCTTGACAGCGTCGGACTCACCCCTCCACTTT. Its protein product is CASSLTASDSPLHF.

This clone was observed once. This chain joins TRBV18 and TRBJ2-6; possible D gene TRBD2, 5 bases. Trimming removed 6 bases at V and 0 bases at J, with 12 bases between. The length of the CDR3 is 16 residues. In germline, CDR1 is KGHSH, CDR2 LQKENI. CDR3 protein: CASSIGVSSGANVLTF. The CDR3 DNA is TGTGCCAGCTCCATCGGGGTTAGCTCTGGGGCCAACGTCCTGACTTTC. Drawing the rest from reference TRBV18 and TRBJ2-6, the complete variable domain is NAGVMQNPRHLVRRRGQEARLRCSPMKGHSHVYWYRQLPEEGLKFMVYLQKENIIDESGMPKERFSAEFPKEGPSILRIQQVVRGDSAAYFCASSIGVSSGANVLTFGAGSRLTVL.

This chain connects TRBV30 to TRBJ1-2; D is perhaps TRBD1 (6 bases). Trimming left V 5 bases short and J 7 bases short, with 17 bases between. This CDR3 spans 13 amino acids. Germline CDR1 is GTSNPN and CDR2 is SVGIG (reference sequence). DNA for the CDR3: TGTGCCTGGGGAGCGGGGGGGCCCAGTGGCTACACCTTC. Translated: CAWGAGGPSGYTF.

This clone turned up a few times. The chain recombines TRBV6-5 with TRBJ2-7, with D perhaps matching TRBD1 (6 bases). Trimming pared 1 base from V and 3 bases from J, leaving 16 bases between. The CDR3 runs 16 residues. Per germline, CDR1 MNHEY and CDR2 SVGAGI. The CDR3 is CASSYLSRQEIYEQYF. The CDR3 DNA follows: TGTGCCAGCAGTTACTTATCCAGACAGGAAATCTACGAGCAGTACTTC.

The chain recombines TRBV11-1 with TRBJ2-4; a weak D match, TRBD2 (5 bases). This CDR3 spans 16 amino acids. The V end was cut by 1 base, the J end by 2 bases, with 12 bases between. Looked up from germline, CDR1 is SGHAT and CDR2 is FQDESV (reference sequence). CDR3 protein: CASSLEGRGTKNIQYF. The CDR3, as DNA: TGTGCCAGCAGCTTAGAAGGTCGGGGTACCAAAAACATTCAGTACTTC.

The chain employs TRBV5-1 and TRBJ1-1, with 8 bases that match TRBD1. Trimming at V came to 4 bases and at J to 2 bases, leaving 4 bases not matched to a gene. Germline CDR1 SGHRS, CDR2 YFSETQ. The CDR3 consists of 14 residues. The CDR3 DNA sequence: TGCGCCAGCAGCCGGGGACAGGTAAACACTGAAGCTTTCTTT. It yields the protein CASSRGQVNTEAFF.

Turning to this clone: Other DNA sequences in the sample encode the same CDR3. The gene calls are TRBV5-1 and TRBJ2-7; 11 positions match TRBD2. Germline loops: CDR1 SGHRS, CDR2 YFSETQ. Germline trimming cut 0 bases from V and 4 bases from J; bases unmatched to any gene: 3. The CDR3 spans 15 residues. The CDR3 region is CASSLGGLAAYEQYF. The CDR3 coding sequence is TGCGCCAGCAGCTTGGGGGGACTAGCGGCGTACGAGCAGTACTTC.

This chain connects TRBV7-2 to TRBJ2-7, with 10 bases aligning to TRBD2. The ends lost 8 bases at V and 0 bases at J; junction bases unmatched: 7. CDR1 and CDR2 (germline): SGHTA, FQGNSA. The CDR3 runs to 15 residues. CDR3 loop: CASHSGRTLSYEQYF. CDR3 in DNA: TGTGCCAGCCATAGCGGGAGGACCCTCTCCTACGAGCAGTACTTC.

This chain uses TRBV19 with TRBJ1-6, with D uncertain. The CDR3 has 13 amino acids. V lost 7 bases and J 7 bases, leaving 11 bases between the germline ends. The germline gives CDR1 LNHDA, CDR2 SQIVND (reference sequence). CDR3 protein: CASNAVSNSPLHF. The CDR3 nucleotides are TGTGCCAGTAACGCAGTATCGAATTCACCCCTCCACTTT. Complete variable domain (other parts from reference TRBV19 and TRBJ1-6): DGGITQSPKYLFRKEGQNVTLSCEQNLNHDAMYWYRQDPGQGLRLIYYSQIVNDFQKGDIAEGYSVSREKKESFPLTVTSAQKNPTAFYLCASNAVSNSPLHFGNGTRLTVT.

Of note for this clone: One end of the junction is discordant with germline, which a read error may explain. The J gene is TRBJ2-3, the V gene TRBV7-3; 12 bases fit TRBD2. This CDR3 contains 18 residues. Germline values: CDR1 SGHTA, CDR2 FQGTGA. CDR3 protein: CASSLLAGGPNSRDTQYF. As DNA, the CDR3 is TGTGCCAGCAGCCTGCTAGCGGGGGGGCCTAATAGCAGAGATACGCAGTATTTT.

The V call is TRBV15, the J call TRBJ2-4; D is unclear. The length of the CDR3 is 16 residues. The germline CDR1 and CDR2 sequences are LNHNV and YYDKDF (reference sequence). V lost 5 bases, J lost 0 bases, and 14 bases lay in between. This CDR3 is CATSPDAAVAKNIQYF. As DNA, the CDR3 is TGTGCCACCAGCCCAGATGCGGCGGTAGCCAAAAACATTCAGTACTTC. The full variable domain, in which reference TRBV15 and TRBJ2-4 provide the parts outside the CDR3, is DAMVIQNPRYQVTQFGKPVTLSCSQTLNHNVMYWYQQKSSQAPKLLFHYYDKDFNNEADTPDNFQSRRPNTSFCFLDIRSPGLGDTAMYLCATSPDAAVAKNIQYFGAGTRLSVL.

This clone was counted many times. The chain carries TRBV28 and TRBJ1-6; the D gene is possibly TRBD1 (5 bases). Trimming cost V 7 bases and J 6 bases, with 10 bases left between them. Germline values: CDR1 MDHEN, CDR2 SYDVKM. The CDR3 covers 13 residues. DNA of the CDR3: TGTGCCAGCAAGGCAGGGTTTAATTCACCCCTCCACTTT. Its translation is CASKAGFNSPLHF.